A single sample is the source of the 31 T cell receptor beta chains below, sequenced in a study of T cells in Graves' hyperthyroidism and ophthalmopathy. TCR beta CDR3 sequences were amplified from RNA transcripts. With the HTBI primer set, the TCR CDR3 went through a first round of RT-PCR. In TCRdb, the multiplex PCR reads were re-called with MiXCR into one record per CDR3 protein. The data hold a few hundred thousand distinct CDR3 sequences, with 15% to 18% observed a single time. Sequenced input: blood. The receptors here all came from a woman aged 18 to 35 with Graves' hyperthyroidism.

This clonotype was seen at least ten times. The gene calls are TRBV15 and TRBJ1-2; D is uncertain. V lost 1 base and J 2 bases, leaving 11 bases between the germline ends. CDR1 and CDR2 from the germline V gene are LNHNV and YYDKDF (reference sequence). The length of the CDR3 is 15 residues. Written as DNA, the CDR3 is TGTGCCACCAGCAGAGGCTTTGGAAAGAACTATGGCTACACCTTC. Amino acids: CATSRGFGKNYGYTF.

There are many counts of this clonotype. The chain couples TRBV24-1 to TRBJ1-2; no firm D call. Between the trimmed V and J ends, which lost 3 bases and 8 bases, there was a span of 12 bases. This CDR3 is 13 amino acids long. Germline V lookup: CDR1 KGHDR, CDR2 SFDVKD. The DNA of the CDR3 is TGTGCCACCAGTGATAATGGGAGGTGGGGCTACACCTTC. Protein sequence: CATSDNGRWGYTF.

This clonotype was observed a few times. The J gene is TRBJ2-7, the V gene TRBV15; 7 positions agree with TRBD1. V shed 3 bases, J shed 0 bases, and the junction held 5 bases outside the gene matches. The CDR3 spans 15 residues. Germline CDR1 LNHNV, CDR2 YYDKDF (reference sequence). CDR3 region: CATSSGTASSYEQYF. The CDR3, as DNA: TGTGCCACCAGCAGTGGGACAGCAAGCTCCTACGAGCAGTACTTC.

The chain links TRBV20-1 to TRBJ1-2; no definite D call. The CDR3 is 12 residues long. CDR1 and CDR2 from the germline V gene are DFQATT and SNEGSKA (reference sequence). Trimming took off 3 bases at V and 3 bases at J, with 8 bases between the two ends. Written as DNA, the CDR3 is TGCAGTGCTAGGGACGGGGACTATGGCTACACCTTC. Its protein is CSARDGDYGYTF.

The chain links TRBV19 to TRBJ1-4, with 12 bases matching TRBD1. Germline values: CDR1 LNHDA, CDR2 SQIVND (reference sequence). The CDR3 covers 16 residues. With 4 bases clipped from V and 6 bases from J, the junction kept 6 bases outside the gene matches. Here the CDR3 DNA reads TGTGCCAGTAGTACTGGGACAGGGGGCCGGGATGAAAAACTGTTTTTT. It translates to CASSTGTGGRDEKLFF.

This clonotype has ten or more counts. The rearrangement links TRBV20-1 to TRBJ2-1; 10 bases map to TRBD2. The CDR3 totals 13 residues. Germline V gene data show CDR1 as DFQATT and CDR2 as SNEGSKA (reference sequence). J gave up 3 bases and V 6 bases, and 2 bases lay outside the gene matches. CDR3 nucleotides: TGCAGTGCGTGGACTAGCGGCTACAATGAGCAGTTCTTC. It codes for CSAWTSGYNEQFF.

This clonotype was recorded many times. This chain connects TRBV3-1 to TRBJ2-4; D is unclear. This CDR3 has 17 amino acids. V lost 4 bases to trimming and J lost 0 bases, with 16 bases between them. CDR1 is LGHDT and CDR2 is YNNKEL in the germline V gene (reference sequence). CDR3 coding DNA: TGTGCCAGCAGCCGAGGTTCGACTCCGGTAGCCAAAAACATTCAGTACTTC. It is translated as CASSRGSTPVAKNIQYF.

This clonotype was counted ten times or more. The rearrangement joins TRBV12-3 or TRBV12-4 to TRBJ1-1; D unclear. This CDR3 is built from 11 residues. Trimming removed 3 bases from V and 11 bases from J, with 10 bases in between. The CDR3 DNA reads TGTGCCAGCAGTTTTGGGGTAGGGGCTTTCTTT. Its translation: CASSFGVGAFF.

This clonotype has ten or more counts. This chain links TRBV3-1 with TRBJ2-1, with 7 bases identical to TRBD2. From germline, CDR1 is LGHDT and CDR2 YNNKEL (reference sequence). The CDR3 is 14 amino acids. Losses at the gene ends were 4 bases for V and 8 bases for J; bases not matched to a gene: 8. CDR3 region: CASSPGLVPHEQFF. Here the CDR3 DNA reads TGTGCCAGCAGCCCTGGACTAGTCCCCCATGAGCAGTTCTTC.

This clonotype was found many times. The CDR3 loop is CASSLGQRGADTQYF. The DNA for the CDR3 is TGTGCCAGCAGTCTGGGACAGCGGGGGGCAGATACGCAGTATTTT. This chain connects TRBV28 to TRBJ2-3, with 9 bases aligning to TRBD2. With 5 bases clipped from V and 4 bases from J, the junction kept 7 bases outside the gene matches. CDR1 MDHEN and CDR2 SYDVKM come from the germline V gene. The CDR3 length is 15 residues.

The sample holds many counts of this clonotype. The chain's CDR3 is CSVIRTQETQYF. In DNA form, the CDR3 reads TGCAGCGTTATCCGGACCCAAGAGACCCAGTACTTC. The chain combines TRBV29-1 with TRBJ2-5; no clear D. Germline assignment: CDR1 SQVTM and CDR2 ANQGSEA. Trimming stripped 5 bases from V and 1 base from J, with 8 bases between. CDR3 length equals 12 residues.

This clonotype has ten or more counts. The chain links TRBV7-8 to TRBJ1-6; D is ambiguous. Germline lookup yields CDR1 SGHVS and CDR2 FQNEAQ. The V and J ends lost 0 bases and 7 bases respectively, with 16 bases between them. CDR3 length: 17 residues. The CDR3: CASSLAEGGRMNSPLHF. CDR3 coding DNA: TGTGCCAGCAGCTTAGCGGAGGGAGGACGGATGAATTCACCCCTCCACTTT.

This chain uses TRBV20-1 with TRBJ2-5; 10 nucleotides align to TRBD1. With V trimmed by 6 bases and J by 2 bases, 6 bases remained unmatched. The germline V gene encodes CDR1 DFQATT and CDR2 SNEGSKA (reference sequence). The CDR3 covers 14 residues. CDR3 DNA: TGCAGTGCCGAGACAGGGGGCGGTCAAGAGACCCAGTACTTC. This translates into CSAETGGGQETQYF.

This sequence joins TRBV6-1 and TRBJ2-1, with TRBD2 matching over 9 bases. The CDR3 extends over 14 amino acids. Germline CDR1 is MNHNS and CDR2 is SASEGT. The V segment lost 6 bases and the J segment 7 bases; nucleotides outside the gene matches: 7. Here the CDR3 reads CASRLAGATNEQFF. CDR3 bases: TGTGCCAGCAGACTAGCGGGCGCAACAAATGAGCAGTTCTTC.

In its sample, this clonotype was seen once. A read error is possible here, since a much larger clone lies one base away. This CDR3 is missing its conserved last phenylalanine or tryptophan, likely due to a read error. This chain joins TRBV25-1 and TRBJ2-3; 7 bases map to TRBD1. Per germline, CDR1 MGHDK and CDR2 SYGVNS. The J segment lost 4 bases and the V segment lost 3 bases, leaving 13 bases of the junction unmatched. The CDR3 has 17 amino acids. CDR3 sequence reads: CASSDQGDIWGPDTQYL. The CDR3 DNA is TGTGCCAGCAGTGATCAGGGGGACATATGGGGGCCAGATACGCAGTATCTT.

Many counts were recorded for this clonotype. The CDR3 region is CSVPGQGNIQYF. Written as DNA, the CDR3 is TGCAGTGTTCCGGGACAGGGAAACATTCAGTACTTC. The J gene is TRBJ2-4, the V gene TRBV20-1; TRBD1 agrees at 9 bases. J gave up 6 bases and V 7 bases, and 4 bases lay outside the gene matches. The germline gives CDR1 DFQATT, CDR2 SNEGSKA (reference sequence). CDR3 length equals 12 residues.

This sequence joins TRBV5-4 and TRBJ2-1; 11 bases are shared with TRBD2. Trimming at V came to 0 bases and at J to 3 bases, leaving 8 bases not matched to a gene. Germline CDR1 reads SGHNT; CDR2 reads YYREEE (reference sequence). This CDR3 comprises 18 residues. CDR3 in amino acids: CASSLGSGGARDYNEQFF. As DNA, the CDR3 is TGTGCCAGCAGCTTGGGTAGCGGGGGGGCCAGAGACTACAATGAGCAGTTCTTC.

This clonotype was observed at least ten times. This rearrangement joins TRBV12-5 to TRBJ2-7; 8 bases map to TRBD2. The V and J ends lost 5 bases and 5 bases, in that order; junction bases with no gene match: 2. This CDR3 is 12 amino acids long. Germline CDR1 and CDR2: LGHNT and FRNRAP. The CDR3 loop reads CASGPGGDEQYF. DNA of the CDR3: TGTGCTAGTGGTCCCGGGGGGGACGAGCAGTACTTC.

This clonotype was observed a single time. For the CDR3, the DNA is TGTGCCAGCAGTGCCCTATATCCGACAGGCCAACCGGAAAAACTGTTTTTT. Protein product: CASSALYPTGQPEKLFF. The chain links TRBV6-1 to TRBJ2-2, with D perhaps TRBD1 (6 bases). The closer fit of TRBJ1-4 to the DNA end suggests the J call may be wrong. Germline loops: CDR1 MNHNS, CDR2 SASEGT. This CDR3 spans 17 amino acids.

The rearrangement links TRBV19 to TRBJ2-2; TRBD1 is a possible D gene (6 bases). Germline V gene lookup returns CDR1 LNHDA and CDR2 SQIVND (reference sequence). The CDR3 consists of 14 residues. V lost 5 bases, J lost 7 bases, and 14 bases lay in between. CDR3 DNA sequence: TGTGCCAGTAGTGTCGACTCAGGGGTCGGGGAGCTGTTTTTT. Its translation: CASSVDSGVGELFF.

This clonotype was counted at least ten times. This sequence joins TRBV29-1 and TRBJ1-1; D possibly corresponds to TRBD1 (5 bases). The ends were cut back, 3 bases at V and 5 bases at J, with 16 bases in the middle. The CDR3 has 14 residues. The V gene's germline CDR1 is SQVTM and CDR2 ANQGSEA. CDR3 DNA sequence: TGCAGCGTTGAGTCGCCAGGGTGGTGGACTGAAGCTTTCTTT. Protein sequence: CSVESPGWWTEAFF.

This clonotype was seen many times. The V call is TRBV20-1, the J call TRBJ2-7; D ambiguous. Trimming pared 0 bases from V and 4 bases from J, leaving 7 bases between. CDR3 length equals 12 residues. The germline V gene has CDR1 DFQATT and CDR2 SNEGSKA (reference sequence). The CDR3 DNA follows: TGCAGTGCTAGAGAGGCGGAGTACGAGCAGTACTTC. Residues: CSAREAEYEQYF.

As DNA, the CDR3 is TGTGCCAGCAGCTCCGGACTAGCGGGCTACGGTGAGCAGTTCTTC. Translated: CASSSGLAGYGEQFF. This chain links TRBV7-2 with TRBJ2-1, with 11 bases fitting TRBD2. The CDR3 loop spans 15 amino acids. Germline CDR1 and CDR2: SGHTA and FQGNSA. V dropped 4 bases and J dropped 9; count of bases not matched to a gene: 8.

This clonotype was counted a few times. The V gene is TRBV20-1, the J gene TRBJ1-2; a weak D match, TRBD1 (6 bases). V gave up 5 bases and J gave up 7 bases, with 23 bases separating them. The CDR3 runs to 15 residues. Germline CDR1 reads DFQATT; CDR2 reads SNEGSKA (reference sequence). The DNA for the CDR3 is TGCAGTGCTCAGAAGGTGGACAGAACTCTCCTTGGCTACACCTTC. Encoded protein: CSAQKVDRTLLGYTF.

This clonotype was seen only a few times. The V call is TRBV6-5, the J call TRBJ2-3, with a possible D match to TRBD2 (6 bases). The V end was cut by 0 bases, the J end by 2 bases, with 12 bases between. Germline CDR1 reads MNHEY; CDR2 reads SVGAGI. The length of the CDR3 is 16 residues. The CDR3 spells CASSYSGTFPTDTQYF. CDR3 DNA sequence: TGTGCCAGCAGTTACTCAGGGACTTTCCCCACAGATACGCAGTATTTT.

The rearrangement links TRBV29-1 to TRBJ2-4; TRBD2 matches at 10 bases. V trimming: 4 bases; J trimming: 0 bases; junction bases outside the gene matches: 24. Germline V gives CDR1 SQVTM, CDR2 ANQGSEA. This CDR3 comprises 22 residues. For the CDR3, the DNA is TGCAGCGTTGCTAGCGGGAGCTTCTCTCGGACTCTGAGAACCGTAGCCAAAAACATTCAGTACTTC. This translates into CSVASGSFSRTLRTVAKNIQYF.

The rearrangement links TRBV7-3 to TRBJ2-7; TRBD1 aligns across 11 bases. Germline CDR1 reads SGHTA; CDR2 reads FQGTGA. This CDR3 spans 16 amino acids. V lost 1 base to trimming and J lost 3 bases; unmatched junction nucleotides: 5. The CDR3 loop reads CASSLMGQGGNYEQYF. For the CDR3, the DNA is TGTGCCAGCAGCTTAATGGGACAGGGGGGTAACTACGAGCAGTACTTC.

This clonotype was observed a handful of times. The chain has TRBV4-1 and TRBJ2-1; the match to TRBD1 covers 11 bases. Germline values: CDR1 MGHRA, CDR2 YSYEKL. V trimming: 0 bases; J trimming: 7 bases; junction bases outside the gene matches: 8. The CDR3 extends over 17 amino acids. The CDR3 protein is CASSQEYGTGGWNEQFF. The CDR3 DNA reads TGCGCCAGCAGCCAAGAATATGGGACAGGGGGTTGGAATGAGCAGTTCTTC.

This clonotype showed up just a few times. The V and J genes are TRBV10-3 and TRBJ1-5; D call uncertain. V shed 6 bases and J shed 0 bases, with 6 bases lying between them. Germline CDR1 is ENHRY and CDR2 is SYGVKD. This CDR3 is 13 amino acids long. As DNA, the CDR3 is TGTGCCATCAGGGACTATAGCAATCAGCCCCAGCATTTT. Translated: CAIRDYSNQPQHF.

This clonotype was counted ten times or more. The rearrangement uses TRBV18 and TRBJ2-1; 7 bases are shared with TRBD2. V lost 0 bases, J lost 6 bases, and 5 bases stayed unmatched. From germline, CDR1 is KGHSH and CDR2 LQKENI. The length of the CDR3 is 15 residues. DNA for the CDR3: TGTGCCAGCTCACCACCGCCAGGGACTACCAATGAGCAGTTCTTC. Its translation: CASSPPPGTTNEQFF.

This clonotype was picked up many times. The chain couples TRBV2 to TRBJ2-7; D call uncertain. This CDR3 region has 15 residues. V was trimmed by 1 base and J by 0 bases, leaving 10 bases between them. The V gene's germline CDR1 is SNHLY and CDR2 FYNNEI. The CDR3 reads CASSEEAAYSYEQYF. Here the CDR3 DNA reads TGTGCCAGCAGTGAAGAGGCAGCTTACTCCTACGAGCAGTACTTC.